The clone carrying this T cell receptor (beta chain) was observed many times. Its target is not known. This sample was included in a study of T cell repertoires in cytomegalovirus infection. Study at large: Based on public TCR beta signatures, there were indications of CMV infection and of a matching HLA type. Study observations and caveats: People with CMV and the relevant HLA were identified by cumulative public TCR beta family frequency. Clonotypes of TCR beta that were HLA-C-restricted and CMV-specific dominated the ex vivo response.

Germline V lookup: CDR1 SGHTA, CDR2 FQGNSA. The V and J ends lost 3 bases and 4 bases respectively, with 14 bases between them. The CDR3 length is 15 residues. TCRdb re-derived calls from the reads in MiXCR, one entry per CDR3 protein. The repertoire holds 200,000 to 300,000 distinct CDR3 sequences, with about 12% as singletons. The chain recombines TRBV7-2 with TRBJ2-3; a possible D gene is TRBD1 (6 bases). The sequencing input was PBMCs. The sequence was collected from a human donor in good health (CMV status not recorded). Some clones in this sample may be carry-over from other donors' samples. CDR3 sequence: CASSFEGDRPDTQYF. The DNA of the CDR3 is TGTGCCAGCAGCTTCGAGGGAGACAGGCCAGATACGCAGTATTTT.